This T cell receptor (beta chain) was observed in a study of blood T cells in healthy people across ages. Study results and limitations: It was held that the diversity estimates obtained from one million T cells were underestimates. Across the age range, TCR beta diversity per million T cells fell in a roughly linear way. The lack of PBMC sorting stopped any conclusive naive versus antigen-experienced comparison.

In germline, CDR1 is SNHLY, CDR2 FYNNEI. This CDR3 spans 13 amino acids. V lost 4 bases and J lost 0, with 5 bases in between. This clonotype was seen just once. No antigen is known for it. The authors ran a second PCR of about 7 to 12 cycles using a sample-barcoded 5' primer and a J-beta primer mix. All cDNA molecules were each tagged by a template-switch adaptor with 12 random nucleotides. TCRdb independently ran MiXCR on the 5' RACE reads; one entry per CDR3 protein. The table includes about 570,000 distinct CDR3 sequences, roughly 29% detected once. The chain links TRBV2 to TRBJ2-3; D is unclear. The sequenced sample consisted of blood. The TCR was taken from a woman in her seventies in good health. The CDR3 nucleotides are TGTGCCAGCAGTGTCGTCAGCACAGATACGCAGTATTTT. It translates to CASSVVSTDTQYF.